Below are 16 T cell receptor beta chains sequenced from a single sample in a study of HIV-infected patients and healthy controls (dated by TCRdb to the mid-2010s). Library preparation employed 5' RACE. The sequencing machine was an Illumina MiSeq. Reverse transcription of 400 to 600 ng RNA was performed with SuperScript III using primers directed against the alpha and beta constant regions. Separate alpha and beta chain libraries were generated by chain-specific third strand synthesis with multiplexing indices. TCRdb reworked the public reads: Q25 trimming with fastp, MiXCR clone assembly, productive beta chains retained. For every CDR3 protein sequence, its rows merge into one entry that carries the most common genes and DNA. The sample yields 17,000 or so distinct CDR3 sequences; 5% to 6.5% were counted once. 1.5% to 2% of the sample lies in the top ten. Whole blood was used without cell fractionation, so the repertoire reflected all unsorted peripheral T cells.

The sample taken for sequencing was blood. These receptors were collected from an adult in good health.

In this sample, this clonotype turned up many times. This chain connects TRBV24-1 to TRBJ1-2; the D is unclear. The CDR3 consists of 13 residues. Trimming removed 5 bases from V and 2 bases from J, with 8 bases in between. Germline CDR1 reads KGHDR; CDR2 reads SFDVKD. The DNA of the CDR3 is TGTGCCACCAGTGTCTCAAGGAACTATGGCTACACCTTC. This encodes CATSVSRNYGYTF.

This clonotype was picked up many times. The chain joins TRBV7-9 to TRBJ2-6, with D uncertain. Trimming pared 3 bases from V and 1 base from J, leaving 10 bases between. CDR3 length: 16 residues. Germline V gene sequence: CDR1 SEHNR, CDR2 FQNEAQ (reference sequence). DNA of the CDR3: TGTGCCAGCAGCTTTGCGTTGGGTTCTGGGGCCAACGTCCTGACTTTC. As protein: CASSFALGSGANVLTF.

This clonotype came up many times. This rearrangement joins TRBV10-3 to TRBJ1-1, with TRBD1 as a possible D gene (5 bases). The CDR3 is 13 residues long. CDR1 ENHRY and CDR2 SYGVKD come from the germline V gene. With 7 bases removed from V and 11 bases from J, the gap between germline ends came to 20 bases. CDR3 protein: CAIKSSGLGMAFF. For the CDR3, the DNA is TGTGCCATCAAATCCTCAGGGTTGGGGATGGCTTTCTTT.

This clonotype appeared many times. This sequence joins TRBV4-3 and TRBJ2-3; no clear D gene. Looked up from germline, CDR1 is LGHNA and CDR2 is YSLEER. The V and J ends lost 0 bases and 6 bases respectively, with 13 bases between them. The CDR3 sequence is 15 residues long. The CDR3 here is CASSQDTAGADTQYF. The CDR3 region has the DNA TGCGCCAGCAGCCAAGACACAGCCGGAGCGGATACGCAGTATTTT.

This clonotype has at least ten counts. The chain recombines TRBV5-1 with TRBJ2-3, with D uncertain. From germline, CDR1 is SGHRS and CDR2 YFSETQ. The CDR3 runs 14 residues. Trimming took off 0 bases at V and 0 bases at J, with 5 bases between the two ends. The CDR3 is CASSLATSTDTQYF. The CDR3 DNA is TGCGCCAGCAGCTTGGCGACTAGCACAGATACGCAGTATTTT.

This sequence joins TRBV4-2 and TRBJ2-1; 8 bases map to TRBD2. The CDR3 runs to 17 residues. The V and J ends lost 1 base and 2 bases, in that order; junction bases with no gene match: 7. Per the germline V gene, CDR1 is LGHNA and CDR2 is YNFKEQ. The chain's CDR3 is CASSQAPSGGPYNEQFF. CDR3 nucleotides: TGTGCCAGCAGCCAAGCACCGAGCGGGGGACCCTACAATGAGCAGTTCTTC.

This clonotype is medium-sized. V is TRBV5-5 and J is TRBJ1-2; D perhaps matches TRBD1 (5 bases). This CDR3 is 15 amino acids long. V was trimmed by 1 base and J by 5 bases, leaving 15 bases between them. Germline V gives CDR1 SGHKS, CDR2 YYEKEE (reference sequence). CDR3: CASSLPGQLIYGYTF. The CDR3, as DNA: TGTGCCAGCAGCTTGCCTGGACAACTTATTTATGGCTACACCTTC.

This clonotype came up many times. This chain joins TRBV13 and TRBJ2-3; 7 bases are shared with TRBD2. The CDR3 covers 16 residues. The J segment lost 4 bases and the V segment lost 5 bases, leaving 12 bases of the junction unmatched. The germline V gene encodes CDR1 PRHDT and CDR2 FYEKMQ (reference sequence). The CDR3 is CASSLLPPGRADTQYF. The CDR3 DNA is TGTGCCAGCAGCCTTCTCCCCCCGGGGAGGGCAGATACGCAGTATTTT. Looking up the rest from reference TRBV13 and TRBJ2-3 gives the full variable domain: AAGVIQSPRHLIKEKRETATLKCYPIPRHDTVYWYQQGPGQDPQFLISFYEKMQSDKGSIPDRFSAQQFSDYHSELNMSSLELGDSALYFCASSLLPPGRADTQYFGPGTRLTVL.

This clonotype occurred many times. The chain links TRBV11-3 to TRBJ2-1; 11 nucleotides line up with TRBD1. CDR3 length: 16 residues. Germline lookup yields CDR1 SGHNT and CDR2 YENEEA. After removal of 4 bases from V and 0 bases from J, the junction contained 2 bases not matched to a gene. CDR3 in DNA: TGTGCCAGCAGCTCAGGGACAGGGGGCTCCTACAATGAGCAGTTCTTC. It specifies CASSSGTGGSYNEQFF.

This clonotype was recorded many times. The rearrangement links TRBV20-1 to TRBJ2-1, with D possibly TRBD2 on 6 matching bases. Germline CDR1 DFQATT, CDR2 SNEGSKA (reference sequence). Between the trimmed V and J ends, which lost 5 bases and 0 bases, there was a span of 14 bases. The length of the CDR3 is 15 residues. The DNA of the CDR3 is TGCAGTGCTCCACGGCCGGGGGACTCCTACAATGAGCAGTTCTTC. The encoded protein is CSAPRPGDSYNEQFF.

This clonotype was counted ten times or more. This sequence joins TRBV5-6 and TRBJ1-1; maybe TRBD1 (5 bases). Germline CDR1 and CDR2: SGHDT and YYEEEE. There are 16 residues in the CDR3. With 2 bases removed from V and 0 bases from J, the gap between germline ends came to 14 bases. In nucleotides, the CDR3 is TGTGCCAGCAGCTTAGCGGGGCCAGTCATGAACACTGAAGCTTTCTTT. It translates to CASSLAGPVMNTEAFF.

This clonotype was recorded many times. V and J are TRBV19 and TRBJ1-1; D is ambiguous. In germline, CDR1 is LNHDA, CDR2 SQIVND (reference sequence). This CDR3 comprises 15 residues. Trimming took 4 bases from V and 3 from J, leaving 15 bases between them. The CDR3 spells CASSRWEGTDTEAFF. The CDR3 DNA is TGTGCCAGTAGTAGGTGGGAGGGAACCGACACTGAAGCTTTCTTT. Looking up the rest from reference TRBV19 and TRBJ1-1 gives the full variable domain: DGGITQSPKYLFRKEGQNVTLSCEQNLNHDAMYWYRQDPGQGLRLIYYSQIVNDFQKGDIAEGYSVSREKKESFPLTVTSAQKNPTAFYLCASSRWEGTDTEAFFGQGTRLTVV.

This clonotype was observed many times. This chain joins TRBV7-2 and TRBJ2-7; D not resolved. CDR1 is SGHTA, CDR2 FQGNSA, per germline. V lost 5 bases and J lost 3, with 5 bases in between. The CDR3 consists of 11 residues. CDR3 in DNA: TGTGCCAGCAGCCCCGGCTACGAGCAGTACTTC. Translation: CASSPGYEQYF.

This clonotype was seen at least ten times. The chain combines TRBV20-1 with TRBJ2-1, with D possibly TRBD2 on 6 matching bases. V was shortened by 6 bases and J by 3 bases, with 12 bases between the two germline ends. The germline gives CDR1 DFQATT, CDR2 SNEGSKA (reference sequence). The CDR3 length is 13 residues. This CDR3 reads CSARDSLYNEQFF. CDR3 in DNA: TGCAGTGCGCGGGACTCCCTCTACAATGAGCAGTTCTTC.

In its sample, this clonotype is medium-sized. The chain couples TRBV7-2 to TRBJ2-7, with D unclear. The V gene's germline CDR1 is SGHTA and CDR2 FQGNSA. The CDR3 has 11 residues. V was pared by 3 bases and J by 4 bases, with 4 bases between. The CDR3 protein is CASSFRYEQYF. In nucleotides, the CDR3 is TGTGCCAGCAGCTTTCGGTACGAGCAGTACTTC.

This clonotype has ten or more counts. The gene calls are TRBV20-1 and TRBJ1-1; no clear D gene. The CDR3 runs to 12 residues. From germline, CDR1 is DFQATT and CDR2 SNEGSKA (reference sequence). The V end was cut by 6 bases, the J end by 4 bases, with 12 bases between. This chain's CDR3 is CSARPWGTEAFF. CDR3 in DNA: TGCAGTGCCCGCCCTTGGGGCACTGAAGCTTTCTTT.